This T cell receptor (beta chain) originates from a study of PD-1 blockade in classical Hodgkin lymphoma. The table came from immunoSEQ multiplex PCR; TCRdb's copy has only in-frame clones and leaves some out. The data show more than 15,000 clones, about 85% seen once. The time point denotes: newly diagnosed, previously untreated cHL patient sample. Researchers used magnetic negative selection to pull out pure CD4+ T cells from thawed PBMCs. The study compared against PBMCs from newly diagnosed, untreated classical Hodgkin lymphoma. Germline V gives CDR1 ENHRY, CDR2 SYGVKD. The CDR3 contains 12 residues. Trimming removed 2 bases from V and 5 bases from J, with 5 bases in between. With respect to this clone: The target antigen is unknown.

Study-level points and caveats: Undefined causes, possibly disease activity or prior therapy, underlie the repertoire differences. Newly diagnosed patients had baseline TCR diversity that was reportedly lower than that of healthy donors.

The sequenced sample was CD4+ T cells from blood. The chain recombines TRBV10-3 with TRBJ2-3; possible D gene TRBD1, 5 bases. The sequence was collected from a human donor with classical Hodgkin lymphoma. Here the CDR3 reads CAISEGQDTQYF. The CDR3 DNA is TGTGCCATCAGTGAGGGACAAGATACGCAGTATTTT.